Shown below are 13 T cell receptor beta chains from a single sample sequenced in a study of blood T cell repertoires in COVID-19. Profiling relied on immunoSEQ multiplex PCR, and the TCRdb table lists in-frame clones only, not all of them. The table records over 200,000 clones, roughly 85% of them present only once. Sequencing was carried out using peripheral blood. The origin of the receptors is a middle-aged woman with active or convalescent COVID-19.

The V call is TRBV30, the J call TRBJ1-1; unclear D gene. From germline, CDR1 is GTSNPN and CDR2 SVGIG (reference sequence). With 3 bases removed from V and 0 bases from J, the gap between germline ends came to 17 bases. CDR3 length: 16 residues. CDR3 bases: TGTGCCTGGAGCGCCCTGTATGGCAGGCTGAACACTGAAGCTTTCTTT. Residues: CAWSALYGRLNTEAFF.

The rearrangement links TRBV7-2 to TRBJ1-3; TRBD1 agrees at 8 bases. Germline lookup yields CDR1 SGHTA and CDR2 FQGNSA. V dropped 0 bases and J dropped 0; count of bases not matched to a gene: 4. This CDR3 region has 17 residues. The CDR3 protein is CASSLAGTGLSGNTIYF. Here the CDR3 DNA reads TGTGCCAGCAGCTTAGCTGGGACAGGACTCTCTGGAAACACCATATATTTT.

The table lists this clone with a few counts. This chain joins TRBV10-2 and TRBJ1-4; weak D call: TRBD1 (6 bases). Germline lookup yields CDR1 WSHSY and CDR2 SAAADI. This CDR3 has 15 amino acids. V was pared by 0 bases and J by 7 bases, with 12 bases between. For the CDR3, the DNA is TGCGCCAGCAGTGAGTCGGGGGGGCGCTTTGAAAAACTGTTTTTT. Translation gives CASSESGGRFEKLFF.

CDR3 region: CAIRAGTGGTGELFF. The CDR3 DNA follows: TGTGCCATCAGGGCCGGGACAGGGGGCACCGGGGAGCTGTTTTTT. The chain employs TRBV10-3 and TRBJ2-2; 11 bases fit TRBD1. CDR1 and CDR2 (germline): ENHRY, SYGVKD. The ends lost 6 bases at V and 4 bases at J; junction bases unmatched: 4. The CDR3 is 15 residues long.

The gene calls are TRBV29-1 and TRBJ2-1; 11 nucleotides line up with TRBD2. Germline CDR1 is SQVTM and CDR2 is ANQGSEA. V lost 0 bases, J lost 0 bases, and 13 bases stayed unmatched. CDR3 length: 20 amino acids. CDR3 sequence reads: CSVEDLLGLAEGHSYNEQFF. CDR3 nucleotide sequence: TGCAGCGTTGAAGATCTTTTGGGACTAGCGGAAGGACACTCCTACAATGAGCAGTTCTTC.

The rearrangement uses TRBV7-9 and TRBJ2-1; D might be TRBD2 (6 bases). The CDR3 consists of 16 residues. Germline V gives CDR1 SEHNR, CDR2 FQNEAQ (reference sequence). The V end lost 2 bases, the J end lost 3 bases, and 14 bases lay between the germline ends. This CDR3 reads CASSLPGRGNYNEQFF. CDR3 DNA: TGTGCCAGCAGCTTACCCGGGAGAGGGAACTACAATGAGCAGTTCTTC.

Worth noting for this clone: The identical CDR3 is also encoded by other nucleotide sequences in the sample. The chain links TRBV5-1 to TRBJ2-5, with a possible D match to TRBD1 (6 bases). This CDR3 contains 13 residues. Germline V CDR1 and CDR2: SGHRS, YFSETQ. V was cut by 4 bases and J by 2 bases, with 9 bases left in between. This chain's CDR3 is CASSPGQQETQYF. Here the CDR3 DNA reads TGCGCCAGCAGCCCCGGACAGCAAGAGACCCAGTACTTC.

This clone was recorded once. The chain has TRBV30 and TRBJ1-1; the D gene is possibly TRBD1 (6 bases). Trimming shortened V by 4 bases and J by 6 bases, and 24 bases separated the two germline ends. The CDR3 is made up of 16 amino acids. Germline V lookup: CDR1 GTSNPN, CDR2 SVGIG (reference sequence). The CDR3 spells CAWIGGQRGPKPEAFF. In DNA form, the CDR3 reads TGTGCCTGGATAGGGGGTCAGCGGGGGCCGAAGCCTGAAGCTTTCTTT.

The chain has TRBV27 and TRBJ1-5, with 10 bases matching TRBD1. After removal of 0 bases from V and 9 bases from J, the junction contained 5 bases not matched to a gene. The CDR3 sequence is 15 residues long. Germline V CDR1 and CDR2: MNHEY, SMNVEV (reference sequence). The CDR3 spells CASSLSGDRGAPQHF. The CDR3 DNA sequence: TGTGCCAGCAGTTTATCCGGGGACAGGGGAGCGCCCCAGCATTTT.

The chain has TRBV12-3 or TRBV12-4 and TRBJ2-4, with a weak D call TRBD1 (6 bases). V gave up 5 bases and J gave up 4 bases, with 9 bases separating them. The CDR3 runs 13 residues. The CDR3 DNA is TGTGCCAGCAGTCTGGACAGTAAAAACATTCAGTACTTC. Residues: CASSLDSKNIQYF.

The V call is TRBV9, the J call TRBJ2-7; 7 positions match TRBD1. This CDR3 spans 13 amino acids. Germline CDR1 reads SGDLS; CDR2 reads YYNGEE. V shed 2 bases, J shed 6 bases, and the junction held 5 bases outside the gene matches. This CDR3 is CASSVTYRGEQYF. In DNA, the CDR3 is TGTGCCAGCAGCGTTACTTACAGGGGCGAGCAGTACTTC.

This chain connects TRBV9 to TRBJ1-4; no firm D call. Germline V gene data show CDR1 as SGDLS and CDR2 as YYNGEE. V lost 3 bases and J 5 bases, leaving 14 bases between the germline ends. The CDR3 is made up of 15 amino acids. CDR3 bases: TGTGCCAGCAGCGCGACTGCCATAGGAAATGAAAAACTGTTTTTT. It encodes CASSATAIGNEKLFF. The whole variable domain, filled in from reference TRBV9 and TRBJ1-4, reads DSGVTQTPKHLITATGQRVTLRCSPRSGDLSVYWYQQSLDQGLQFLIQYYNGEERAKGNILERFSAQQFPDLHSELNLSSLELGDSALYFCASSATAIGNEKLFFGSGTQLSVL.

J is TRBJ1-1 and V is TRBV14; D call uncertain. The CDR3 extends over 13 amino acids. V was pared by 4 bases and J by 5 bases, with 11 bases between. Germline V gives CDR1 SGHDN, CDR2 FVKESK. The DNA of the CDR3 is TGTGCCAGCAGCCGTGAGGTGGCGACTGAAGCTTTCTTT. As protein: CASSREVATEAFF.